This TCR beta chain was observed in a study of blood T cell repertoires in COVID-19. Only in-frame clones appear in the TCRdb table, and some are missing; sequencing was by immunoSEQ multiplex PCR. The top ten hold 6% to 8% of the sample, which has some 250,000 clones, approximately 80% seen once. The CDR3 covers 14 residues. The germline V gene has CDR1 LNHDA and CDR2 SQIVND (reference sequence). V dropped 6 bases and J dropped 3 bases, with 15 bases sitting between them. Sample: peripheral blood. The V and J genes are TRBV19 and TRBJ2-7; TRBD1 is a possible D gene (5 bases). The sequence derives from a woman older than 75 with COVID-19, enrolled during active disease. DNA of the CDR3: TGTGCCAGTAGGTCAGGGTCTGGGAACTACGAGCAGTACTTC. Translated, it gives CASRSGSGNYEQYF. Based on the CDR3 plus reference TRBV19 and TRBJ2-7, the full variable domain is DGGITQSPKYLFRKEGQNVTLSCEQNLNHDAMYWYRQDPGQGLRLIYYSQIVNDFQKGDIAEGYSVSREKKESFPLTVTSAQKNPTAFYLCASRSGSGNYEQYFGPGTRLTVT.